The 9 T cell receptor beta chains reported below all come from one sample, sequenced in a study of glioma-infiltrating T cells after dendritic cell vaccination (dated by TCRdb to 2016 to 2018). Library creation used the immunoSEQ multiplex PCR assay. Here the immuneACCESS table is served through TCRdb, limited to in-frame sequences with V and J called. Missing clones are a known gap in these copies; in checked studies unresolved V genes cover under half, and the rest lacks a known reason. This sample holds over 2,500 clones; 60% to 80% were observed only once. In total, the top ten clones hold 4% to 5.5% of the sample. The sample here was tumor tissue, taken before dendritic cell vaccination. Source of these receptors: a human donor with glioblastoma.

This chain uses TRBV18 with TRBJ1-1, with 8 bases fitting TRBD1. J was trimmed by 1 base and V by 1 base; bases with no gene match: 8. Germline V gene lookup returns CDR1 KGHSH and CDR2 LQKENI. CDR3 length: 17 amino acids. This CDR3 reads CASSPRDRPLTNTEAFF. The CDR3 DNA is TGTGCCAGCTCACCACGGGACAGGCCCCTGACGAACACTGAAGCTTTCTTT.

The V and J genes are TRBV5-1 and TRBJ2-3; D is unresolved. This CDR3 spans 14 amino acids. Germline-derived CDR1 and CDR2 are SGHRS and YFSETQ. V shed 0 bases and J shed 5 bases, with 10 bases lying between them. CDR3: CASSLALGRDTQYF. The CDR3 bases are TGCGCCAGCAGCTTGGCCCTAGGTAGAGATACGCAGTATTTT.

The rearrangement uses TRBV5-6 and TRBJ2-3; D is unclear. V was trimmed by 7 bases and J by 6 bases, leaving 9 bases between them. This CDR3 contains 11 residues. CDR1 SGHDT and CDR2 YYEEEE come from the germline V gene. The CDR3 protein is CASSRMDTQYF. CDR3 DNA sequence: TGTGCCAGCTCGCGAATGGATACGCAGTATTTT.

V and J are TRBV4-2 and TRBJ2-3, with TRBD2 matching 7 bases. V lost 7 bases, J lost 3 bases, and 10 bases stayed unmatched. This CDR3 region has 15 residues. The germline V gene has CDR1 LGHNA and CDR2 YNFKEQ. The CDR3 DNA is TGTGCCAGCACATCCGCGGGGGAAGGGACAGATACGCAGTATTTT. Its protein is CASTSAGEGTDTQYF.

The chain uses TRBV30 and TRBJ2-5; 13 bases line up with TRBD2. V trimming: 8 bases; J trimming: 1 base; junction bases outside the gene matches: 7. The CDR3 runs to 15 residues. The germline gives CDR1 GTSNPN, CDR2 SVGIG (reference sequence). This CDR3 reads CAQVGTSGVQETQYF. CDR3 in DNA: TGTGCCCAAGTAGGGACTAGCGGGGTCCAAGAGACCCAGTACTTC.

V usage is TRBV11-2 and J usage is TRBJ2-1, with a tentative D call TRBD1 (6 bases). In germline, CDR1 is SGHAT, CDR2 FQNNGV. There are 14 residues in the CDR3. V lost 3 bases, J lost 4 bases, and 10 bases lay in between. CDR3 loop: CASSFRTEYNEQFF. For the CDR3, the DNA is TGTGCCAGCAGCTTTCGGACAGAATACAATGAGCAGTTCTTC.

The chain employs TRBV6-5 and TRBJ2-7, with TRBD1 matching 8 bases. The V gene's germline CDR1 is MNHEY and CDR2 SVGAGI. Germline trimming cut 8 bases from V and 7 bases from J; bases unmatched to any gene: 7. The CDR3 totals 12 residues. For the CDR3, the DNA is TGTGCCAGCCGGACAGGGCGGGGAGAGCAGTACTTC. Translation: CASRTGRGEQYF.

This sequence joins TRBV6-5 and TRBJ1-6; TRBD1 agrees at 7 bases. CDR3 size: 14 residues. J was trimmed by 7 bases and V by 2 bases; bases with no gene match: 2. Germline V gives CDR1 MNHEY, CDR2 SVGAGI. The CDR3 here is CASSYDRENSPLHF. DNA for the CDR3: TGTGCCAGCAGTTACGACAGGGAGAATTCACCCCTCCACTTT.

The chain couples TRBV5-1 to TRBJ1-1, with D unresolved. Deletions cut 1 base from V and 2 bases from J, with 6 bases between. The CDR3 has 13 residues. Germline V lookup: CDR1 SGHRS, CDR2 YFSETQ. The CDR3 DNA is TGCGCCAGCAGCTTGCACAGTAACACTGAAGCTTTCTTT. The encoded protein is CASSLHSNTEAFF.